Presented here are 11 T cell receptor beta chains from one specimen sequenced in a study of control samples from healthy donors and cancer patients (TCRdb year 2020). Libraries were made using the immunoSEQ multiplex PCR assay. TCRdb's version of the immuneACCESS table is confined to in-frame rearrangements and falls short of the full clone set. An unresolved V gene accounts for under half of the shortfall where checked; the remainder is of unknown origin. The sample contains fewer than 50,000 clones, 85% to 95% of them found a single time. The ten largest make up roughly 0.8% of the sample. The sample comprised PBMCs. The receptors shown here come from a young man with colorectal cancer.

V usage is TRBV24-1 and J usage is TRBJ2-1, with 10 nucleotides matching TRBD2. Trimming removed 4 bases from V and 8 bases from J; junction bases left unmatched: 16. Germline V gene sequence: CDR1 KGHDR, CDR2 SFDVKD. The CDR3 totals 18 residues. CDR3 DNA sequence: TGTGCCACCAGTGACCCTCGGCAACCTAGCGGGGGTTTTCATGAGCAGTTCTTC. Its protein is CATSDPRQPSGGFHEQFF.

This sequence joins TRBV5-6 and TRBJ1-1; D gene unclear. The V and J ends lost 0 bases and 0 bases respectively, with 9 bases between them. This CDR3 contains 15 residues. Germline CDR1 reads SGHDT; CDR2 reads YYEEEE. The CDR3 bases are TGTGCCAGCAGCTTGGTCGGAAGGATGAACACTGAAGCTTTCTTT. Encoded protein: CASSLVGRMNTEAFF.

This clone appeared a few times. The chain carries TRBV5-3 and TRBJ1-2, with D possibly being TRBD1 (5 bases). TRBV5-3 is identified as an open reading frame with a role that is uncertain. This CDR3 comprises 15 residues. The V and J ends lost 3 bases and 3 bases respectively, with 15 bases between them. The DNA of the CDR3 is TGTGCCAGAAGCTACAGCGGGCAGGGTGACTATGGCTACACCTTC. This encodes CARSYSGQGDYGYTF.

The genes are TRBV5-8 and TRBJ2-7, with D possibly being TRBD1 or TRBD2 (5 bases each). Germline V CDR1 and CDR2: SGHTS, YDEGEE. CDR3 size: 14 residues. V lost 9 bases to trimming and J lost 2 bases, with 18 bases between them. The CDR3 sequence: CATTRDPYAYEQYF. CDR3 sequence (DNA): TGTGCCACCACCCGGGACCCTTACGCCTACGAGCAGTACTTC.

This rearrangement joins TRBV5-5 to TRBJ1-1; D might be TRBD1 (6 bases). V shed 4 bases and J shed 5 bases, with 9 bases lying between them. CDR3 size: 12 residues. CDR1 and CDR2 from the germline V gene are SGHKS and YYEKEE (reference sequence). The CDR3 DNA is TGTGCCAGCAGCCGCCAGGGGACTGAAGCTTTCTTT. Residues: CASSRQGTEAFF.

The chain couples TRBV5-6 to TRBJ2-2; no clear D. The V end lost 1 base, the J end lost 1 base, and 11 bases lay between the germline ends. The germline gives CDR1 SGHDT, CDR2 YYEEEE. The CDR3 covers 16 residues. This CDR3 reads CASSLMIAGNTGELFF. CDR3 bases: TGTGCCAGCAGCTTGATGATAGCCGGGAACACCGGGGAGCTGTTTTTT.

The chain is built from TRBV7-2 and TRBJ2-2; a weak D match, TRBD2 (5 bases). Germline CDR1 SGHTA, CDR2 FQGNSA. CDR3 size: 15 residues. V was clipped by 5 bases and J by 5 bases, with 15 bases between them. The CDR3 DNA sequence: TGTGCCAGCAGCACGACTACCACCAGGACCGGGGAGCTGTTTTTT. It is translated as CASSTTTTRTGELFF. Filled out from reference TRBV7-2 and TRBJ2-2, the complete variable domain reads GAGVSQSPSNKVTEKGKDVELRCDPISGHTALYWYRQSLGQGLEFLIYFQGNSAPDKSGLPSDRFSAERTGGSVSTLTIQRTQQEDSAVYLCASSTTTTRTGELFFGEGSRLTVL.

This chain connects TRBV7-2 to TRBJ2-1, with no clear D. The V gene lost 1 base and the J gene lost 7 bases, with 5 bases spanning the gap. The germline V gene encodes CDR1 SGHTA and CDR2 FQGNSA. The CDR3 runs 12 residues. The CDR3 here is CASSLEWNEQFF. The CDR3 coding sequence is TGTGCCAGCAGCTTAGAGTGGAATGAGCAGTTCTTC.

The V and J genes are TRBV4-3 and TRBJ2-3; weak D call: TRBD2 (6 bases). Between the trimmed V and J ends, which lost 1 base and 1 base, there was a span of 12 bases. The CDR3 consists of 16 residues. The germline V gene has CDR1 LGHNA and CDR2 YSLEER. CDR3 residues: CASSQGWGEGTDTQYF. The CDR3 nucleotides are TGCGCCAGCAGCCAAGGATGGGGGGAGGGCACAGATACGCAGTATTTT.

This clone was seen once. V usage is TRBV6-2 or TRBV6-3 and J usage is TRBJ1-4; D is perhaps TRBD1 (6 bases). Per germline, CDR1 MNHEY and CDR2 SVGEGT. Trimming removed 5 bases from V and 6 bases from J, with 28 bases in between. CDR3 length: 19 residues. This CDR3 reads CASSRGGGLARDLYEKLFF. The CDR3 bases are TGTGCCAGCAGTAGGGGGGGTGGGTTGGCGCGGGACTTATATGAAAAACTGTTTTTT.

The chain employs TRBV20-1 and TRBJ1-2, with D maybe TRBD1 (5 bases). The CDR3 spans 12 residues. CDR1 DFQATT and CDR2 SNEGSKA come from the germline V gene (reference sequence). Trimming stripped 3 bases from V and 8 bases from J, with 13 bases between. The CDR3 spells CSASSGRDGYTF. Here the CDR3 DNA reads TGCAGTGCTAGTAGTGGCAGGGACGGCTACACCTTC.